This T cell receptor beta chain was captured in a study of blood T cell repertoires in COVID-19. About the study: Whether acute or convalescent, the COVID-19 samples came from the United States, Italy and Spain. T cells, B-cell-depleted T cells, or PBMCs provided the cDNA or gDNA that served as material.

Original handling: Estimation of nucleated cell counts was performed using reference gene primer amplification. Libraries were prepared by immunoSEQ multiplex PCR; TCRdb keeps only in-frame clonotypes and omits some of them. The D gene and trimming were derived from the DNA, and the V and J assignments and clone size from that table. Of tens of thousands of clones listed, 78% are singletons. Seattle researchers signed up patients amid active infection and tracked them longitudinally. Sequencing was done on a sample of peripheral blood. This TCR came from a man aged 65 to 85 with COVID-19, enrolled during active disease.

The CDR3 bases are TGTGCAAGTCGCGCAGGGTTGGTTGAAAAACTGTTTTTT. Its protein product is CASRAGLVEKLFF. This rearrangement joins TRBV12-2 to TRBJ1-4; the D segment call TRBD1 is taken from the table without a DNA check. TRBV12-2 is an annotated pseudogene. The CDR3 contains 13 residues.